This TCR beta chain is drawn from a study of T-cell reconstitution after alpha-beta-depleted transplantation in children. Study-wide points: As was reported, about two months after transplant, alpha-beta T cells came from several hundred expanded graft clones.

Trimming took 3 bases from V and 6 from J; bases not matched to a gene: 4. The V gene's germline CDR1 is SGHRS and CDR2 YFSETQ. CDR3 size: 15 residues. Unique molecular identifiers tagged the TCRbeta library. TCRdb re-called the PCR reads with MiXCR, one entry per CDR3 protein. The data show 800,000 to 1,000,000 distinct CDR3 sequences, roughly 29% seen once. This clonotype appeared a few times. Its antigen remains unknown. V gene TRBV5-1 combines with J gene TRBJ2-1; 12 bases are shared with TRBD1. The material sequenced was PBMCs, mostly from graft donor cells, taken 360 days after TCRalphabeta/CD19-depleted stem cell transplant. The TCR was taken from a boy in the first two years of life who had a stem cell transplant for SCID, so the T cells may come from the graft donor. This CDR3 reads CASSWGQGALNEQFF. In DNA, the CDR3 is TGCGCCAGCAGCTGGGGACAGGGGGCCCTCAATGAGCAGTTCTTC. The full variable domain, its missing parts supplied by reference TRBV5-1 and TRBJ2-1, is KAGVTQTPRYLIKTRGQQVTLSCSPISGHRSVSWYQQTPGQGLQFLFEYFSETQRNKGNFPGRFSGRQFSNSRSEMNVSTLELGDSALYLCASSWGQGALNEQFFGPGTRLTVL.